The TCR beta chain under discussion was sequenced for a study of T cells after yellow fever vaccination. The overall study: Researchers used SMART-Seq v4 Ultra Low Input to prepare fractions that had low cell numbers.

This CDR3 contains 14 residues. Germline V gives CDR1 SGHRS, CDR2 YFSETQ. Between the trimmed V and J ends, which lost 1 base and 3 bases, there was a span of 11 bases. Remarks on this clonotype: The antigen remains unidentified.

For TCR, cDNA came from 5'RACE template switching, which added a universal primer site and UMIs. MiXCR, applied by TCRdb to the 5' RACE reads, yields one record per CDR3 protein. In the table there are tens of thousands of distinct CDR3 sequences, around 7.7% of which are singletons. Overall study findings and caveats: The study re-detected most primary-vaccination clones after the booster (roughly 95% CD4, 88% CD8). A limited proportion of clonotypes was detected within both the CD4 and CD8 compartments.

The clonotype comes from a man aged 18-30 years who received the YFV17D yellow fever vaccine. The material was CD8+ T cells sorted from PBMCs, obtained roughly 10 days after the first yellow fever vaccination. V gene TRBV5-1 combines with J gene TRBJ2-7; no clear D. This chain's CDR3 is CASSLRVGYYEQYF. In DNA form, the CDR3 reads TGCGCCAGCAGCTTGCGGGTGGGGTACTACGAGCAGTACTTC.